These 31 T cell receptor beta chains came from one sample sequenced in a study of PD-L1 blockade in urothelial cancer. Sequencing used immunoSEQ multiplex PCR; TCRdb keeps in-frame clones, though not all of them. The sample records tens of thousands of clones, approximately 86% being singletons. The time point here: pretreatment peripheral blood. This specimen was PBMCs, taken around atezolizumab (anti-PD-L1) treatment. Receptors were obtained from a man between 60 and 75 years old with urothelial cancer.

The chain uses TRBV7-9 and TRBJ1-4; weak D call: TRBD1 (6 bases). Germline V gene data show CDR1 as SEHNR and CDR2 as FQNEAQ (reference sequence). The CDR3 runs 15 residues. The V end was cut by 4 bases, the J end by 5 bases, with 14 bases between. CDR3 loop: CASSSLQGINEKLFF. The CDR3 region has the DNA TGTGCCAGCAGCTCTCTACAGGGTATAAATGAAAAACTGTTTTTT. Supplemented by reference TRBV7-9 and TRBJ1-4, the full variable domain reads DTGVSQNPRHKITKRGQNVTFRCDPISEHNRLYWYRQTLGQGPEFLTYFQNEAQLEKSRLLSDRFSAERPKGSFSTLEIQRTEQGDSAMYLCASSSLQGINEKLFFGSGTQLSVL.

This clone was counted once. This chain connects TRBV18 to TRBJ1-1, with 7 bases lining up with TRBD1. This CDR3 spans 14 amino acids. V shed 3 bases and J 4 bases; nucleotides not matched to a gene: 5. Germline assignment: CDR1 KGHSH and CDR2 LQKENI. The CDR3 DNA is TGTGCCAGCTCACCTGACAGGGAATCCACTGAAGCTTTCTTT. Residues: CASSPDRESTEAFF.

This clone was seen a few times. This chain joins TRBV5-1 and TRBJ1-6; 11 nucleotides line up with TRBD1. In germline, CDR1 is SGHRS, CDR2 YFSETQ. The V and J ends lost 4 bases and 10 bases, in that order; junction bases with no gene match: 7. The CDR3 runs 15 residues. The CDR3 spells CASSNGTGGRSPLHF. DNA of the CDR3: TGCGCCAGCAGCAATGGGACAGGGGGACGATCACCCCTCCACTTT.

The chain carries TRBV21-1 and TRBJ1-1; no DNA check was done on the table's D call, TRBD1. TRBV21-1 constitutes a pseudogene. This CDR3 is 13 amino acids long. The CDR3 protein is CASSKDRALRAFF. In DNA, the CDR3 is TGTGCCAGCAGCAAAGACAGGGCGCTCAGGGCTTTCTTT.

The rearrangement links TRBV4-2 to TRBJ2-7; 8 nucleotides line up with TRBD2. The CDR3 runs 16 residues. Trimming cost V 2 bases and J 3 bases; bases outside gene matches: 9. CDR1 is LGHNA and CDR2 is YNFKEQ in the germline V gene. This CDR3 reads CASSQTGLALGYEQYF. The CDR3 region has the DNA TGTGCCAGCAGCCAAACCGGACTAGCCCTGGGCTACGAGCAGTACTTC.

Written as DNA, the CDR3 is TGTGCCAGCAGAAAGGGAGGGGATGAAAAACTGTTTTTT. Its translation is CASRKGGDEKLFF. This sequence joins TRBV11-3 and TRBJ1-4; possible D gene TRBD1, 5 bases. V lost 6 bases and J lost 6, with 11 bases in between. CDR3 length: 13 amino acids. CDR1 and CDR2 from the germline V gene are SGHNT and YENEEA.

The chain links TRBV5-6 to TRBJ1-1, with 7 positions matching TRBD1. From germline, CDR1 is SGHDT and CDR2 YYEEEE. CDR3 length: 13 residues. The J segment lost 12 bases and the V segment lost 4 bases, leaving 12 bases of the junction unmatched. CDR3 nucleotide sequence: TGTGCCAGCAGCGGGGGTTGGCAGGGGGGAACTTTCTTT. Translated: CASSGGWQGGTFF. Based on the CDR3 plus reference TRBV5-6 and TRBJ1-1, the full variable domain is DAGVTQSPTHLIKTRGQQVTLRCSPKSGHDTVSWYQQALGQGPQFIFQYYEEEERQRGNFPDRFSGHQFPNYSSELNVNALLLGDSALYLCASSGGWQGGTFFGQGTRLTVV.

The V and J genes are TRBV27 and TRBJ1-1; 8 nucleotides agree with TRBD1. V shed 6 bases and J 0 bases; nucleotides not matched to a gene: 3. Germline CDR1 MNHEY, CDR2 SMNVEV (reference sequence). This CDR3 comprises 14 residues. DNA for the CDR3: TGTGCCAGCAGGGGACAGGTTTTGAACACTGAAGCTTTCTTT. It yields the protein CASRGQVLNTEAFF.

This chain connects TRBV18 to TRBJ1-2; D is unresolved. The ends were cut back, 2 bases at V and 6 bases at J, with 10 bases in the middle. Germline V lookup: CDR1 KGHSH, CDR2 LQKENI. CDR3 length: 13 amino acids. CDR3 region: CASSPGTNHGYTF. CDR3 DNA: TGTGCCAGCTCACCAGGCACAAACCATGGCTACACCTTC. Full variable domain (missing parts from reference TRBV18 and TRBJ1-2): NAGVMQNPRHLVRRRGQEARLRCSPMKGHSHVYWYRQLPEEGLKFMVYLQKENIIDESGMPKERFSAEFPKEGPSILRIQQVVRGDSAAYFCASSPGTNHGYTFGSGTRLTVV.

This chain connects TRBV27 to TRBJ1-6, with 8 positions matching TRBD1. From germline, CDR1 is MNHEY and CDR2 SMNVEV (reference sequence). With V trimmed by 5 bases and J by 7 bases, 4 bases remained unmatched. CDR3 length: 14 residues. CDR3 amino acids: CASSVDRGNSPLHF. CDR3 nucleotides: TGTGCCAGCAGTGTTGACAGGGGAAATTCACCCCTCCACTTT.

The V gene is TRBV15, the J gene TRBJ1-6; 8 nucleotides match TRBD1. Germline loops: CDR1 LNHNV, CDR2 YYDKDF (reference sequence). CDR3 length: 16 residues. The J segment lost 8 bases and the V segment lost 0 bases, leaving 6 bases of the junction unmatched. The CDR3 region is CATSRDRTGGDSPLHF. The CDR3 DNA reads as TGTGCCACCAGCAGAGATCGAACAGGGGGTGATTCACCCCTCCACTTT.

The chain links TRBV4-3 to TRBJ1-4; 10 nucleotides line up with TRBD1. With V trimmed by 1 base and J by 5 bases, 1 base remained unmatched. The CDR3 has 15 amino acids. The germline CDR1 and CDR2 sequences are LGHNA and YSLEER. CDR3 coding DNA: TGCGCCAGCAGCCAAGGGGGACAGGGGAATGAAAAACTGTTTTTT. This encodes CASSQGGQGNEKLFF.

The V and J genes are TRBV7-9 and TRBJ2-5, with 9 bases aligning to TRBD1. The J segment lost 4 bases and the V segment lost 5 bases, leaving 8 bases of the junction unmatched. Germline V gives CDR1 SEHNR, CDR2 FQNEAQ (reference sequence). CDR3 size: 15 residues. CDR3 bases: TGTGCCAGCAGCGCGGGACAGGGCGGCTTAGAGACCCAGTACTTC. Translating gives CASSAGQGGLETQYF.

The chain joins TRBV7-6 to TRBJ2-1, with TRBD2 matching 8 bases. CDR3 length: 17 residues. From germline, CDR1 is SGHVS and CDR2 FNYEAQ. V gave up 4 bases and J gave up 4 bases; unmatched junction bases: 12. The CDR3 DNA is TGTGCCAGCAGCTCCCGACTCGCGGGGGGCTTATACAATGAGCAGTTCTTC. Translated: CASSSRLAGGLYNEQFF.

The J gene is TRBJ2-5, the V gene TRBV5-1; TRBD2 is a possible D gene (7 bases). The CDR3 totals 12 residues. Germline V gives CDR1 SGHRS, CDR2 YFSETQ. The germline V and J ends were trimmed by 5 bases and 5 bases, with 10 bases remaining between them. The CDR3 reads CASRGGGETQYF. The CDR3 region has the DNA TGCGCCAGCAGAGGGGGGGGTGAGACCCAGTACTTC.

This chain links TRBV4-2 with TRBJ2-3; 7 nucleotides align to TRBD2. This CDR3 is 17 amino acids long. Germline CDR1 LGHNA, CDR2 YNFKEQ. J gave up 5 bases and V 0 bases, and 11 bases lay outside the gene matches. For the CDR3, the DNA is TGTGCCAGCAGCCAAGAATCCAGCGGGGCACCGGGAGATACGCAGTATTTT. Its protein is CASSQESSGAPGDTQYF.

This chain links TRBV28 with TRBJ1-2, with D perhaps TRBD1 (6 bases). Trimming removed 5 bases at V and 0 bases at J, with 13 bases between. The germline gives CDR1 MDHEN, CDR2 SYDVKM. The CDR3 has 15 residues. The CDR3 protein is CASSKPRGSNYGYTF. CDR3 nucleotide sequence: TGTGCCAGCAGTAAACCCAGGGGATCTAACTATGGCTACACCTTC.

The V call is TRBV4-1, the J call TRBJ2-3, with TRBD2 matching 9 bases. J gave up 5 bases and V 0 bases, and 9 bases lay outside the gene matches. The germline gives CDR1 MGHRA, CDR2 YSYEKL. This CDR3 has 17 residues. This chain's CDR3 is CASSQDLGGGAVDTQYF. In nucleotides, the CDR3 is TGCGCCAGCAGCCAAGATCTTGGCGGGGGGGCCGTAGATACGCAGTATTTT.

The chain employs TRBV6-1 and TRBJ2-7; D gene uncertain. This CDR3 has 15 residues. The V end lost 0 bases, the J end lost 4 bases, and 13 bases lay between the germline ends. Per the germline V gene, CDR1 is MNHNS and CDR2 is SASEGT. The CDR3 is CASSEAKTTRYEQYF. The DNA for the CDR3 is TGTGCCAGCAGTGAAGCGAAGACAACACGATACGAGCAGTACTTC.

The genes are TRBV27 and TRBJ1-6; TRBD1 might be the D (5 bases). The V gene lost 6 bases and the J gene lost 7 bases, with 22 bases spanning the gap. Germline assignment: CDR1 MNHEY and CDR2 SMNVEV (reference sequence). This CDR3 has 17 residues. CDR3 bases: TGTGCCAGCAGATTACCCCTACGGGCAGGGATGAATTCACCCCTCCACTTT. Encoded protein: CASRLPLRAGMNSPLHF.

This sequence joins TRBV19 and TRBJ1-1; maybe TRBD1 (5 bases). Germline values: CDR1 LNHDA, CDR2 SQIVND (reference sequence). Trimming removed 5 bases from V and 0 bases from J, with 13 bases in between. The CDR3 is 15 residues long. CDR3 in DNA: TGTGCCAGTAGTCCCCGGACACTCGTGAACACTGAAGCTTTCTTT. It encodes CASSPRTLVNTEAFF.

V is TRBV6-6 and J is TRBJ1-1, with D possibly TRBD1 on 6 matching bases. Germline-derived CDR1 and CDR2 are MNHNY and SVGAGI (reference sequence). Deletions cut 5 bases from V and 1 base from J, with 14 bases between. The CDR3 loop spans 15 amino acids. The CDR3 loop reads CASSGFGTKNTEAFF. The DNA of the CDR3 is TGTGCCAGCAGTGGATTCGGGACAAAGAACACTGAAGCTTTCTTT.

The genes are TRBV2 and TRBJ1-1; no clear D. V lost 4 bases and J lost 1, with 7 bases in between. Germline values: CDR1 SNHLY, CDR2 FYNNEI. This CDR3 has 13 amino acids. CDR3 coding DNA: TGTGCCAGCAGTGTTGACACGAACACTGAAGCTTTCTTT. Translating it yields CASSVDTNTEAFF.

This clone was counted once. The V call is TRBV7-2, the J call TRBJ1-3, with 7 bases lining up with TRBD1. Germline V lookup: CDR1 SGHTA, CDR2 FQGNSA. Trimming at V came to 5 bases and at J to 2 bases, leaving 3 bases not matched to a gene. The CDR3 consists of 14 residues. This CDR3 is CASSPQGAGNTIYF. The CDR3 DNA is TGTGCCAGCAGCCCCCAGGGGGCTGGAAACACCATATATTTT. Supplemented by reference TRBV7-2 and TRBJ1-3, the full variable domain reads GAGVSQSPSNKVTEKGKDVELRCDPISGHTALYWYRQSLGQGLEFLIYFQGNSAPDKSGLPSDRFSAERTGGSVSTLTIQRTQQEDSAVYLCASSPQGAGNTIYFGEGSWLTVV.

This rearrangement joins TRBV7-3 to TRBJ1-1, with D tentatively TRBD1 (5 bases). V lost 2 bases to trimming and J lost 4 bases, with 11 bases between them. The CDR3 is made up of 14 amino acids. CDR1 and CDR2 (germline): SGHTA, FQGTGA. The CDR3 loop is CASSLAEGSTEAFF. As DNA, the CDR3 is TGTGCCAGCAGCTTAGCGGAGGGGAGCACTGAAGCTTTCTTT.

V usage is TRBV11-3 and J usage is TRBJ2-5, with TRBD2 matching 7 bases. Germline assignment: CDR1 SGHNT and CDR2 YENEEA. V gave up 5 bases and J gave up 0 bases; unmatched junction bases: 3. CDR3 size: 14 residues. CDR3 region: CASSLGGDQETQYF. The CDR3, as DNA: TGTGCCAGCAGCCTGGGAGGGGACCAAGAGACCCAGTACTTC. The full variable domain, rest sourced from reference TRBV11-3 and TRBJ2-5, is EAGVVQSPRYKIIEKKQPVAFWCNPISGHNTLYWYLQNLGQGPELLIRYENEEAVDDSQLPKDRFSAERLKGVDSTLKIQPAELGDSAVYLCASSLGGDQETQYFGPGTRLLVL.

The rearrangement links TRBV25-1 to TRBJ2-2; 11 bases line up with TRBD1. The CDR3 is made up of 17 amino acids. Germline V gene sequence: CDR1 MGHDK, CDR2 SYGVNS. Trimming removed 2 bases from V and 0 bases from J; junction bases left unmatched: 2. The CDR3 protein is CASSEGTGGTNTGELFF. In nucleotides, the CDR3 is TGTGCCAGCAGTGAAGGGACAGGGGGTACGAACACCGGGGAGCTGTTTTTT.

The chain recombines TRBV15 with TRBJ2-6; 7 bases agree with TRBD1. There are 15 residues in the CDR3. Germline trimming cut 4 bases from V and 4 bases from J; bases unmatched to any gene: 4. Per the germline V gene, CDR1 is LNHNV and CDR2 is YYDKDF (reference sequence). CDR3 region: CATSTRGIGANVLTF. For the CDR3, the DNA is TGTGCCACCAGCACCAGGGGGATAGGGGCCAACGTCCTGACTTTC.

This clone was seen a single time. V gene TRBV6-5 combines with J gene TRBJ2-3; 13 nucleotides align to TRBD2. This CDR3 has 16 residues. The junction had 6 bases not matched to a gene; V was cut back by 2 bases and J by 7 bases. Germline CDR1 is MNHEY and CDR2 is SVGAGI. The CDR3: CASSYLGTSGAYTQYF. CDR3 in DNA: TGTGCCAGCAGTTACCTCGGGACTAGCGGGGCATATACGCAGTATTTT.

This chain joins TRBV20-1 and TRBJ2-3; D remains ambiguous. CDR3 length: 11 amino acids. The V gene's germline CDR1 is DFQATT and CDR2 SNEGSKA (reference sequence). Between the trimmed V and J ends, which lost 8 bases and 3 bases, there was a span of 9 bases. The CDR3 is CSPYQTDTQYF. CDR3 nucleotides: TGCAGTCCCTACCAAACAGATACGCAGTATTTT.

The chain joins TRBV7-8 to TRBJ1-2, with TRBD1 identical over 7 bases. The V and J ends lost 1 base and 2 bases, in that order; junction bases with no gene match: 7. The CDR3 sequence is 16 residues long. CDR1 SGHVS and CDR2 FQNEAQ come from the germline V gene. The CDR3 protein is CASSLVAWGQNYGYTF. In nucleotides, the CDR3 is TGTGCCAGCAGCTTAGTCGCTTGGGGACAGAACTATGGCTACACCTTC.